The 24 T cell receptor beta chains listed next were all sequenced from one sample in a study of CD8+CD57+ T cells in acquired aplastic anemia. The use of genomic DNA as template underpinned the TCR beta VDJ and CDR3 profiling. TCRdb called the reads again in MiXCR, with one record for every CDR3 protein. The repertoire holds under 250,000 distinct CDR3 sequences, with about 60% as singletons. Patients included in sequencing had previously demonstrated CD8+CD57+ cell expansion by flow cytometry. Sequencing was carried out using sorted CD4+, CD8+, or CD8+CD57+ T cells (not recorded which) from PBMCs. These TCRs come from a human donor with aplastic anemia.

The J gene is TRBJ2-1, the V gene TRBV19; D could derive from TRBD1 or TRBD2 (5 bases each). The CDR3 has 16 amino acids. Germline loops: CDR1 LNHDA, CDR2 SQIVND (reference sequence). V lost 0 bases and J 4 bases, leaving 13 bases between the germline ends. CDR3 coding DNA: TGTGCCAGTAGTATAGATGGGGGAAACCTATACAATGAGCAGTTCTTC. Protein: CASSIDGGNLYNEQFF.

In this sample, this clonotype turned up a few times. The chain employs TRBV15 and TRBJ2-3; TRBD2 matches at 11 bases. V lost 3 bases to trimming and J lost 2 bases; unmatched junction nucleotides: 1. Germline-derived CDR1 and CDR2 are LNHNV and YYDKDF (reference sequence). The CDR3 has 15 residues. The CDR3 spells CATSSSGRATDTQYF. CDR3 bases: TGTGCCACCAGCAGTAGCGGGAGGGCCACAGATACGCAGTATTTT.

The rearrangement joins TRBV11-2 to TRBJ2-7, with D hard to call. Trimming pared 2 bases from V and 7 bases from J, leaving 6 bases between. The CDR3 is 11 residues long. Germline CDR1 and CDR2: SGHAT and FQNNGV. DNA for the CDR3: TGTGCCAGCAGCTTAACCCAAGAGCAGTACTTC. Protein sequence: CASSLTQEQYF.

This clonotype was picked up a small number of times. The V call is TRBV29-1, the J call TRBJ2-7, with TRBD1 as a possible D gene (5 bases). Germline values: CDR1 SQVTM, CDR2 ANQGSEA. The CDR3 extends over 16 amino acids. V was clipped by 8 bases and J by 4 bases, with 27 bases between them. CDR3 amino acids: CSSSDTGRPNVYEQYF. CDR3 nucleotide sequence: TGCAGCTCTTCGGACACAGGACGCCCGAATGTATACGAGCAGTACTTC.

The rearrangement joins TRBV7-9 to TRBJ2-7; D is ambiguous. The CDR3 extends over 11 amino acids. The germline V gene has CDR1 SEHNR and CDR2 FQNEAQ (reference sequence). Trimming removed 5 bases at V and 5 bases at J, with 7 bases between. The CDR3 loop is CASSDINEQYF. The CDR3 DNA follows: TGTGCCAGCAGCGACATTAACGAGCAGTACTTC. Combining the CDR3 with reference TRBV7-9 and TRBJ2-7 gives the whole variable domain DTGVSQNPRHKITKRGQNVTFRCDPISEHNRLYWYRQTLGQGPEFLTYFQNEAQLEKSRLLSDRFSAERPKGSFSTLEIQRTEQGDSAMYLCASSDINEQYFGPGTRLTVT.

The V gene is TRBV2, the J gene TRBJ1-5, with D uncertain. The V end was cut by 5 bases, the J end by 3 bases, with 8 bases between. CDR3 length: 13 amino acids. CDR1 is SNHLY, CDR2 FYNNEI, per germline. The CDR3 is CASSREVNQPQHF. CDR3 nucleotide sequence: TGTGCCAGCAGTAGGGAGGTCAATCAGCCCCAGCATTTT.

V is TRBV7-9 and J is TRBJ2-1, with TRBD2 matching 9 bases. Trimming cost V 2 bases and J 5 bases; bases outside gene matches: 7. Germline lookup yields CDR1 SEHNR and CDR2 FQNEAQ (reference sequence). This CDR3 comprises 16 residues. CDR3 sequence: CASSLSLAGAHNEQFF. CDR3 bases: TGTGCCAGCAGCTTATCCTTAGCGGGGGCCCACAATGAGCAGTTCTTC.

This chain joins TRBV11-2 and TRBJ1-5; a possible D gene is TRBD1 (5 bases). CDR3 length: 13 residues. From germline, CDR1 is SGHAT and CDR2 FQNNGV. The V and J ends lost 3 bases and 3 bases respectively, with 6 bases between them. The CDR3 DNA reads as TGTGCCAGCAGCTTCGGGACCAATCAGCCCCAGCATTTT. It is translated as CASSFGTNQPQHF.

A single count supports this clonotype. Without the conserved terminal phenylalanine or tryptophan, this CDR3 likely stems from a read error. It is unclear where the CDR3 begins or ends on the DNA, so no DNA is shown, and the CDR3 is as TCRdb lists it. This chain connects TRBV5-5 to TRBJ2-3; TRBD2, as called in the table, went unchecked against the DNA. The CDR3 has 8 amino acids, counting both end residues. Germline V CDR1 and CDR2: SGHKS, YYEKEE (reference sequence). The CDR3 here is CASSLLAG.

The chain uses TRBV7-8 and TRBJ2-3; tentatively, D is TRBD1 (5 bases). The CDR3 sequence is 12 residues long. The germline V and J ends were trimmed by 10 bases and 2 bases, with 10 bases remaining between them. The germline V gene has CDR1 SGHVS and CDR2 FQNEAQ. CDR3 nucleotides: TGTGCCACGACAGCAAACACAGATACGCAGTATTTT. This encodes CATTANTDTQYF. Based on the CDR3 plus reference TRBV7-8 and TRBJ2-3, the full variable domain is GAGVSQSPRYKVAKRGQDVALRCDPISGHVSLFWYQQALGQGPEFLTYFQNEAQLDKSGLPSDRFFAERPEGSVSTLKIQRTQQEDSAVYLCATTANTDTQYFGPGTRLTVL.

The rearrangement links TRBV7-6 to TRBJ2-1, with D possibly called TRBD1 or TRBD2 (5 bases each). The CDR3 is 13 amino acids. The germline V gene has CDR1 SGHVS and CDR2 FNYEAQ. V lost 4 bases and J 6 bases, leaving 10 bases between the germline ends. Here the CDR3 reads CASSSGPTNEQFF. The CDR3 region has the DNA TGTGCCAGCAGCTCGGGACCGACCAATGAGCAGTTCTTC.

This clonotype came up a few times. This chain joins TRBV5-8 and TRBJ1-1; D not certain. Trimming removed 1 base at V and 1 base at J, with 2 bases between. CDR3 length: 12 residues. From germline, CDR1 is SGHTS and CDR2 YDEGEE. CDR3 sequence reads: CASSLWNTEAFF. The CDR3 DNA reads as TGTGCCAGCAGCTTGTGGAACACTGAAGCTTTCTTT.

J is TRBJ1-1 and V is TRBV2, with D unclear. V shed 0 bases and J shed 1 base, with 3 bases lying between them. In germline, CDR1 is SNHLY, CDR2 FYNNEI. There are 13 residues in the CDR3. CDR3 coding DNA: TGTGCCAGCAGTGAAGCAGGGAACACTGAAGCTTTCTTT. It is translated as CASSEAGNTEAFF.

The J gene is TRBJ1-1, the V gene TRBV15; TRBD1 might be the D (5 bases). The germline V gene encodes CDR1 LNHNV and CDR2 YYDKDF (reference sequence). This CDR3 has 17 amino acids. The germline V and J ends were trimmed by 2 bases and 2 bases, with 18 bases remaining between them. The CDR3 loop reads CATSRQSLTARNTEAFF. The DNA of the CDR3 is TGTGCCACCAGCAGACAATCCTTGACAGCTAGAAACACTGAAGCTTTCTTT.

The V call is TRBV7-9, the J call TRBJ2-7, with TRBD1 identical over 10 bases. The CDR3 length is 14 residues. The V segment lost 6 bases and the J segment 5 bases; nucleotides outside the gene matches: 7. CDR1 is SEHNR, CDR2 FQNEAQ, per germline (reference sequence). Here the CDR3 reads CASSAGQGRHEQYF. The DNA for the CDR3 is TGTGCCAGCAGTGCGGGACAGGGGAGGCACGAGCAGTACTTC.

V gene TRBV7-8 combines with J gene TRBJ1-1; tentatively, D is TRBD1 (5 bases). CDR3 length: 13 residues. Germline CDR1 reads SGHVS; CDR2 reads FQNEAQ. The V end was cut by 2 bases, the J end by 8 bases, with 12 bases between. The CDR3 sequence: CASSLFRDMEAFF. CDR3 bases: TGTGCCAGCAGCTTATTCAGGGATATGGAAGCTTTCTTT.

A remark on this clonotype: It is unclear where the CDR3 begins or ends on the DNA, so no DNA is shown, and the CDR3 is as TCRdb lists it. The rearrangement links TRBV25-1 to TRBJ2-7; the listed D gene, TRBD1, was not tested against the DNA. The V gene's germline CDR1 is MGHDK and CDR2 SYGVNS. Inclusive of both ends, the CDR3 amounts to 24 amino acids. The CDR3 here is CASSAGGSYGYTFGSGTGNYEQYF.

This chain connects TRBV20-1 to TRBJ1-1; 7 bases line up with TRBD1. Trimming cost V 5 bases and J 1 base; bases outside gene matches: 4. There are 13 residues in the CDR3. In germline, CDR1 is DFQATT, CDR2 SNEGSKA (reference sequence). The CDR3 coding sequence is TGCAGTGCTTACAACAGGGGGAACACTGAAGCTTTCTTT. Translation: CSAYNRGNTEAFF.

This chain uses TRBV7-9 with TRBJ2-2; D unclear. Germline CDR1 and CDR2: SEHNR and FQNEAQ (reference sequence). The length of the CDR3 is 16 residues. The ends were cut back, 5 bases at V and 2 bases at J, with 15 bases in the middle. For the CDR3, the DNA is TGTGCCAGCAGCCCCTCCCCTTTCCTCAACACCGGGGAGCTGTTTTTT. Its translation: CASSPSPFLNTGELFF.

The chain recombines TRBV7-8 with TRBJ2-3, with 10 bases identical to TRBD2. CDR3 length equals 15 residues. The germline V gene has CDR1 SGHVS and CDR2 FQNEAQ. J lost 5 bases, V lost 5 bases, and 7 bases had no gene match. As DNA, the CDR3 is TGTGCCAGCAGCGTCCCAGCGGGAGGGCGAGATACGCAGTATTTT. Translated: CASSVPAGGRDTQYF.

This sequence joins TRBV24-1 and TRBJ1-1; 9 bases agree with TRBD1. Germline CDR1 and CDR2: KGHDR and SFDVKD. With V trimmed by 3 bases and J by 3 bases, 4 bases remained unmatched. The CDR3 length is 15 residues. For the CDR3, the DNA is TGTGCCACCAGTGATCCGGGACAGGGTGACACTGAAGCTTTCTTT. It yields the protein CATSDPGQGDTEAFF.

This clonotype was detected only a few times. This chain connects TRBV7-9 to TRBJ1-2; D is unclear. Germline CDR1 SEHNR, CDR2 FQNEAQ (reference sequence). This CDR3 contains 15 residues. V lost 4 bases and J lost 5, with 17 bases in between. For the CDR3, the DNA is TGTGCCAGCAGCTCCCTGGCGGGCAGGACTTATGGCTACACCTTC. It specifies CASSSLAGRTYGYTF.

The rearrangement uses TRBV7-2 and TRBJ1-2, with D maybe TRBD1 (5 bases). CDR1 is SGHTA, CDR2 FQGNSA, per germline. This CDR3 spans 14 amino acids. V was clipped by 6 bases and J by 6 bases, with 17 bases between them. The CDR3 sequence: CASRSLRGGHGYTF. Here the CDR3 DNA reads TGTGCCAGCAGGAGTCTGAGGGGAGGCCATGGCTACACCTTC.

This chain joins TRBV7-6 and TRBJ2-5; the D gene is possibly TRBD2 (7 bases). V lost 2 bases and J 6 bases, leaving 13 bases between the germline ends. Germline-derived CDR1 and CDR2 are SGHVS and FNYEAQ. The CDR3 is made up of 14 amino acids. CDR3 loop: CASSLSPGGQTQYF. The CDR3 DNA reads TGTGCCAGCAGCTTATCCCCCGGGGGGCAGACCCAGTACTTC.